A selection of T cell receptor beta chains follows, all from one sample in a study of cytomegalovirus exposure and HLA in healthy donors. TCRdb's table, derived via immunoSEQ multiplex PCR, lists solely in-frame clones and lacks some. The table lists some 87,000 clones, 55% to 75% of them singletons. Material for sequencing was PBMCs. Every receptor here comes from a woman between 50 and 59 years old in good health and CMV-seropositive. The CDR3 runs from the conserved cysteine through the conserved F or W. D genes are given only for firm matches. The listing skips clone size in some rows; elsewhere it reads once, few, many or a size class.

CDR3nt,CDR3aa,d_gene,v_gene,len,j_gene,abundance
TGTGCCAGCAGCTTGGTAGGACAGGCGACCGAGCAGTACTTC,CASSLVGQATEQYF,TRBD1,TRBV5-4,14,TRBJ2-7,.
TGTGCCATCAGTGAGTTAACCTCAGTGGGCTACACCTTC,CAISELTSVGYTF,.,TRBV10-3,13,TRBJ1-2,few
TGTGCCAGCACGACAGGCGGAAACACCATATATTTT,CASTTGGNTIYF,.,TRBV6-5,12,TRBJ1-3,.
TGCGCCAGCAGCCAAGATCCGGCTGACAAAGTGTACTTC,CASSQDPADKVYF,.,TRBV4-3,13,TRBJ2-4,once
TGCGCCAGCAGTGAATGGGACAGGGGAAGCGATGAGCAGTTCTTC,CASSEWDRGSDEQFF,TRBD1,TRBV10-2,15,TRBJ2-1,.
TGCGCCAGCAGCTTGGTCCTAGGCAATGAGCAGTTCTTC,CASSLVLGNEQFF,.,TRBV5-1,13,TRBJ2-1,.
TGTGCCACCTGGAGACAGGGCTCTCAGTATGGCTACACCTTC,CATWRQGSQYGYTF,TRBD1,TRBV27,14,TRBJ1-2,.
TGTGCCACCCTAGACAGGGTCAGCGATACGCAGTATTTT,CATLDRVSDTQYF,TRBD1,TRBV28,13,TRBJ2-3,.
TGTGCCAGCAGCAGAGGACAGGACAACTACAATGAGCAGTTCTTC,CASSRGQDNYNEQFF,TRBD1,TRBV9,15,TRBJ2-1,.
TGCGCCAGCAGCTCCGGGACTAGCGGGATCTCCTACAATGAGCAGTTCTTC,CASSSGTSGISYNEQFF,TRBD2,TRBV5-1,17,TRBJ2-1,.
TGTGCCAGCAGCCCCGGGAGAAGGGACGAGCAGTACTTC,CASSPGRRDEQYF,.,TRBV6-5,13,TRBJ2-7,once
TGTGCCAGTAGGATCCGAGACAGGGGCGCGATGAACACTGAAGCTTTCTTT,CASRIRDRGAMNTEAFF,TRBD1,TRBV19,17,TRBJ1-1,few
TGTGCCAGCAGCCCGACTAGCGGGAATAGCTACGAGCAGTACTTC,CASSPTSGNSYEQYF,TRBD2,TRBV7-2,15,TRBJ2-7,.
TGTGCCAGCAGCTTCGGGTTTAGCAATCAGCCCCAGCATTTT,CASSFGFSNQPQHF,.,TRBV7-9,14,TRBJ1-5,.
TGTGCCAGCAGTCCCGCCGGCAGAAGACTTAATGAAAAACTGTTTTTT,CASSPAGRRLNEKLFF,.,TRBV28,16,TRBJ1-4,.
TGTGCCAGCAGTTTAAGCGGGGTCGGGGACATTCAGTACTTC,CASSLSGVGDIQYF,TRBD2,TRBV27,14,TRBJ2-4,.
TGTGCCACCAGCACAGGGACAGGGGGATACGAGCAGTACTTC,CATSTGTGGYEQYF,TRBD1,TRBV15,14,TRBJ2-7,.
TGTGCCAGCAGCTTGGATCCGGGACAGGGGACTGAAGCTTTCTTT,CASSLDPGQGTEAFF,TRBD1,TRBV7-6,15,TRBJ1-1,.
TGTGCCACCAGCAGAAAGGCCAAAGGGGGCATTCAGTACTTC,CATSRKAKGGIQYF,.,TRBV15,14,TRBJ2-4,.
TGTGCCAGCTCACCAGCCCTAGCGGGAGGGCCGAGGGAGCAGTACTTC,CASSPALAGGPREQYF,TRBD2,TRBV18,16,TRBJ2-7,.
TGTGCCAGCACCAACAAAAACAGGGAGCAGTACTTC,CASTNKNREQYF,.,TRBV2,12,TRBJ2-7,.
TGTGCCAGCAGTGTGGAGGTCCGATCCTACGAGCAGTACTTC,CASSVEVRSYEQYF,.,TRBV2,14,TRBJ2-7,once
TGCAGTGCTCTTACGACAGGGGAGGCTTTCTTT,CSALTTGEAFF,TRBD1,TRBV20-1,11,TRBJ1-1,.
TGCAGCGTTGAAGGGTTAGAAACAGGGGTGGGGAACACTGAAGCTTTCTTT,CSVEGLETGVGNTEAFF,TRBD1,TRBV29-1,17,TRBJ1-1,.
TGTGCCAGCAGCTTGGGCCTATACAGGGTTACCGCCGGGGAGCTGTTTTTT,CASSLGLYRVTAGELFF,.,TRBV5-8,17,TRBJ2-2,few
TGTGCCAGTCGGGCCAAAAACATTCAGTACTTC,CASRAKNIQYF,.,TRBV28,11,TRBJ2-4,.
TGTGCCAGCAGTGAATTACATTGGGCTTTCTTT,CASSELHWAFF,.,TRBV6-1,11,TRBJ1-1,.
TGTGCCAGCAGCTTCGGAACACAGGGGAACGGGGAGCTGTTTTTT,CASSFGTQGNGELFF,TRBD1,TRBV7-6,15,TRBJ2-2,few
TGTGCCTGGAGTCAGCCAGGGGGCCACACAGATACGCAGTATTTT,CAWSQPGGHTDTQYF,TRBD1,TRBV30,15,TRBJ2-3,once
TGTGCCAGCAGTGAACTAGGACAGGGAGGTTACGAGCAGTACTTC,CASSELGQGGYEQYF,TRBD1,TRBV6-1,15,TRBJ2-7,.
TGTGCCAGCAGCCCGGGCCAGGGCTCCTACAATGAGCAGTTCTTC,CASSPGQGSYNEQFF,.,TRBV7-2,15,TRBJ2-1,.
TGTGCCAGCAGTTTTAATGTCCCCAAAGAGATTGAAGCTTTCTTT,CASSFNVPKEIEAFF,.,TRBV28,15,TRBJ1-1,.
TGTGCCAGCAGTTTCTTTAACAGGGGGGAGAACACTGAAGCTTTCTTT,CASSFFNRGENTEAFF,TRBD1,TRBV28,16,TRBJ1-1,.
TGTGCCACCAGCAGAGAGACAGGGACTGGAAACACCATATATTTT,CATSRETGTGNTIYF,TRBD1,TRBV15,15,TRBJ1-3,.
TGCAGTGCCCGCAGCTCCTACGAGCAGTACTTC,CSARSSYEQYF,.,TRBV20-1,11,TRBJ2-7,few
TGTGCCAGCAGTTCCCTATCACCCTACGAGCAGTACTTC,CASSSLSPYEQYF,.,TRBV28,13,TRBJ2-7,.
TGTGCCAGCAGCTTATTTGTGAGAAATCAAGAGACCCAGTACTTC,CASSLFVRNQETQYF,.,TRBV7-9,15,TRBJ2-5,.
TGTGCCAGCAGTGGACTCCAATATGGCTACACCTTC,CASSGLQYGYTF,.,TRBV2,12,TRBJ1-2,.
TGTTCCAGCAGCCCCCTGAGCAATGAGCAGTTCTTC,CSSSPLSNEQFF,.,TRBV7-9,12,TRBJ2-1,.
TGTGCCAGCAGCTACATCTACAATGAGCAGTTCTTC,CASSYIYNEQFF,.,TRBV7-2,12,TRBJ2-1,.
TGTGCCACAGGCGCGGGAGGACTCTACGAGCAGTACTTC,CATGAGGLYEQYF,TRBD2,TRBV10-3,13,TRBJ2-7,.
TGTGCCAGCAGCCTAGGGACTAGTTATTTTAGTGAGCAGTTCTTC,CASSLGTSYFSEQFF,TRBD2,TRBV7-2,15,TRBJ2-1,.
TGTGCCAGCAGTTATATACCCGGGTCACCCCTCCACTTT,CASSYIPGSPLHF,.,TRBV2,13,TRBJ1-6,.
TGTGCCACCCGCGAGGGAGGGTGGAGCTCCTACGAGCAGTACTTC,CATREGGWSSYEQYF,TRBD2,TRBV10-3,15,TRBJ2-7,.
TGTGCCAGCAGCCCCCCGGGGAGGAATGAAAAACTGTTTTTT,CASSPPGRNEKLFF,.,TRBV14,14,TRBJ1-4,.
TGCGCCAGCAGCCGGGGGTCCCGAGAGACCCAGTACTTC,CASSRGSRETQYF,.,TRBV10-1,13,TRBJ2-5,.
TGTGCCAGCAGTGCCTCGAGGGCCGGGGGGGGCTACACCTTC,CASSASRAGGGYTF,.,TRBV6-1,14,TRBJ1-2,.
TGTGCCAGCAGTTTATCTAGCGGCACGGTCTTTAATGAAAAACTGTTTTTT,CASSLSSGTVFNEKLFF,.,TRBV28,17,TRBJ1-4,.
TGTGCCAGCAGTTTAAATCTAGCGGGCCTTACCTACGAGCAGTACTTC,CASSLNLAGLTYEQYF,TRBD2,TRBV28,16,TRBJ2-7,few
TGTGCCAGCAGTCGATCCCCCACAGGGGGCGGGACTGAAGCTTTCTTT,CASSRSPTGGGTEAFF,TRBD1,TRBV7-2,16,TRBJ1-1,.
TGCGCCAGCAGCTTTCAGGGCCGCGAGCAGTACTTC,CASSFQGREQYF,.,TRBV5-1,12,TRBJ2-7,.
TGTGCCAGCAGCTTTGGTTCGACAGTCAACTCTGGAAACACCATATATTTT,CASSFGSTVNSGNTIYF,.,TRBV5-8,17,TRBJ1-3,few
TGTGCCAGCAGCCCCCGGGCGGGTTTCGGGAGGAGCAATGAGCAGTTCTTC,CASSPRAGFGRSNEQFF,TRBD2,TRBV14,17,TRBJ2-1,.